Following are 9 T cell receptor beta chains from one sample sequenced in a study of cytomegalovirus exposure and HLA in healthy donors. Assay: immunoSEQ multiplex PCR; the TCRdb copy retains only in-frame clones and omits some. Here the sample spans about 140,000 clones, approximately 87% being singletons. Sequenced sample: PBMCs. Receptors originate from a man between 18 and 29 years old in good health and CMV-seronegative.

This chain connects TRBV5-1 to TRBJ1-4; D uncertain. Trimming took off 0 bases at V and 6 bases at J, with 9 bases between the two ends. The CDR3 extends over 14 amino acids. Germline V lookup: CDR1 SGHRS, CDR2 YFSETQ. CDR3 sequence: CASSLVDNHEKLFF. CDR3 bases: TGCGCCAGCAGCTTGGTTGACAATCATGAAAAACTGTTTTTT. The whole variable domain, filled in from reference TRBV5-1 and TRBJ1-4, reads KAGVTQTPRYLIKTRGQQVTLSCSPISGHRSVSWYQQTPGQGLQFLFEYFSETQRNKGNFPGRFSGRQFSNSRSEMNVSTLELGDSALYLCASSLVDNHEKLFFGSGTQLSVL.

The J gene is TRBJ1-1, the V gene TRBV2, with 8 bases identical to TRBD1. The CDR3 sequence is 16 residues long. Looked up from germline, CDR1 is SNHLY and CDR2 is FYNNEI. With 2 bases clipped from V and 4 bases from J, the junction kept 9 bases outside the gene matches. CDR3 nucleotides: TGTGCCAGCAGTGAATTAGGGGCAGGGGGCGGCACTGAAGCTTTCTTT. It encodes CASSELGAGGGTEAFF.

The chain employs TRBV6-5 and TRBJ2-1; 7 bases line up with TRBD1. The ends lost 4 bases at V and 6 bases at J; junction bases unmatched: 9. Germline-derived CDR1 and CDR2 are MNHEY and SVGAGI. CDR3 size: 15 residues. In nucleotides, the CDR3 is TGTGCCAGCAGTTCTCAGGGGGAAGGGTCCAATGAGCAGTTCTTC. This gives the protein CASSSQGEGSNEQFF.

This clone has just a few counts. The CDR3 here is CASSSSGNQPQHF. The DNA of the CDR3 is TGTGCCAGCAGTTCTAGCGGCAATCAGCCCCAGCATTTT. The rearrangement uses TRBV28 and TRBJ1-5; no clear D gene. CDR3 length: 13 amino acids. CDR1 and CDR2 (germline): MDHEN, SYDVKM. V lost 4 bases, J lost 2 bases, and 6 bases lay in between.

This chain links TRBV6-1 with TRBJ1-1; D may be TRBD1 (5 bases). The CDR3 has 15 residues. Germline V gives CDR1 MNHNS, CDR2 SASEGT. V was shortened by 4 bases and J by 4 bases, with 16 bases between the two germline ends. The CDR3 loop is CASSGRRGFGTEAFF. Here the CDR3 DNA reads TGTGCCAGCAGTGGCCGTCGGGGGTTCGGCACTGAAGCTTTCTTT.

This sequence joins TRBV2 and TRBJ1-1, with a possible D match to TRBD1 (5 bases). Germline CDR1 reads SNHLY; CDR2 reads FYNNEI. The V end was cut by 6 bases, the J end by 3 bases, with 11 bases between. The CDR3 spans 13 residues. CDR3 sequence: CASRPGWDTEAFF. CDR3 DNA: TGTGCCAGCAGACCAGGGTGGGACACTGAAGCTTTCTTT.

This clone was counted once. Here the CDR3 reads CASGRGGYTEAFF. In DNA form, the CDR3 reads TGCGCCAGCGGCCGCGGGGGGTACACTGAAGCTTTCTTT. The V gene is TRBV5-1, the J gene TRBJ1-1, with D tentatively TRBD1 (5 bases). Germline CDR1 is SGHRS and CDR2 is YFSETQ. The V gene lost 7 bases and the J gene lost 3 bases, with 13 bases spanning the gap. This CDR3 contains 13 residues.

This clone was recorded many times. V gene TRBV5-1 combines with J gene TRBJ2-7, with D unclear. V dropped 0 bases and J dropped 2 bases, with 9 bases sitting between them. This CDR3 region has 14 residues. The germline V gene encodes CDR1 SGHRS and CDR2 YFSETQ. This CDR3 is CASSLARPAYEQYF. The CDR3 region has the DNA TGCGCCAGCAGCTTGGCGCGGCCCGCCTACGAGCAGTACTTC.

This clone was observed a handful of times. CDR3 sequence (DNA): TGTGCCAGCAGTGAATCCAGGCGAGAGACCCAGTACTTC. Translated, it gives CASSESRRETQYF. V usage is TRBV25-1 and J usage is TRBJ2-5; D is uncertain. Per germline, CDR1 MGHDK and CDR2 SYGVNS. This CDR3 comprises 13 residues. Trimming stripped 1 base from V and 4 bases from J, with 7 bases between.